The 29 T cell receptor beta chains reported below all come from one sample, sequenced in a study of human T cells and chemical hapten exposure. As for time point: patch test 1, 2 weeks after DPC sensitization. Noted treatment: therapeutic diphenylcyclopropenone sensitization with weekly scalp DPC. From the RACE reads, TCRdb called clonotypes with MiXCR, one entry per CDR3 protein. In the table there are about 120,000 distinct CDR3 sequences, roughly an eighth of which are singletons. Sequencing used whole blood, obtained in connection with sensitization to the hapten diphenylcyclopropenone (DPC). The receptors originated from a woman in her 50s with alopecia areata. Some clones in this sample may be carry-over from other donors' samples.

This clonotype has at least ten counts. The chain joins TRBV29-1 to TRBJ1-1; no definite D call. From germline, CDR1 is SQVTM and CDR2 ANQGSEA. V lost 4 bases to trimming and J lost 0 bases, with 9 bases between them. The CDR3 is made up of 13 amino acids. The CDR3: CSVGRPVNTEAFF. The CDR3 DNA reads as TGCAGCGTTGGCAGGCCAGTGAACACTGAAGCTTTCTTT.

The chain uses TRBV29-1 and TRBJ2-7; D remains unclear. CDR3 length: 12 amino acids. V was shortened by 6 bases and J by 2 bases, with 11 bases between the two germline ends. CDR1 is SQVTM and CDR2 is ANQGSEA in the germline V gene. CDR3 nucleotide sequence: TGCAGCGTAGCCACGGCCACCTACGAGCAGTACTTC. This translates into CSVATATYEQYF.

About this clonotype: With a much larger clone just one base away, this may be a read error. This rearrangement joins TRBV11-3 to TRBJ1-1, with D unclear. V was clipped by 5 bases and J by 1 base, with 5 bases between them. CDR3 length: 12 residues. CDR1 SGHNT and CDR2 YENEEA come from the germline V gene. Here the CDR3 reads CASSHGNTEAFF. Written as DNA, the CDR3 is TGTGCCAGCAGCCACGGGAACACTGAAGCTTTCTTT. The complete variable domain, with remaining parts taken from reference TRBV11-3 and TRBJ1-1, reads EAGVVQSPRYKIIEKKQPVAFWCNPISGHNTLYWYLQNLGQGPELLIRYENEEAVDDSQLPKDRFSAERLKGVDSTLKIQPAELGDSAVYLCASSHGNTEAFFGQGTRLTVV.

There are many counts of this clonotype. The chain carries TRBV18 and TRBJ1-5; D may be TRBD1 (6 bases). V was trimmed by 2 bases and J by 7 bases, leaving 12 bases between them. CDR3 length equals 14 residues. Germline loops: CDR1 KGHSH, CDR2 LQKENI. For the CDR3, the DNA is TGTGCCAGCTCACCAGAACAGGGACGCCAGCCCCAGCATTTT. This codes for CASSPEQGRQPQHF.

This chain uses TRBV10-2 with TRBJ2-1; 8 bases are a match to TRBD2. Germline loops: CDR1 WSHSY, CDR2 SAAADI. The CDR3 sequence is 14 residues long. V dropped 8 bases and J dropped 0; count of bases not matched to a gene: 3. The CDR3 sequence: CASLGLGSYNEQFF. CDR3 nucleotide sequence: TGCGCCAGCCTGGGACTAGGCTCCTACAATGAGCAGTTCTTC.

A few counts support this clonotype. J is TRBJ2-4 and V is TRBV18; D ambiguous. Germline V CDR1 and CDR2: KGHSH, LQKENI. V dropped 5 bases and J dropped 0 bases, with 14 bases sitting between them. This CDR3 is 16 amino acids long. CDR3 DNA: TGTGCCAGCTCATCCCCCGCTCCGAGAGCCAAAAACATTCAGTACTTC. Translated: CASSSPAPRAKNIQYF.

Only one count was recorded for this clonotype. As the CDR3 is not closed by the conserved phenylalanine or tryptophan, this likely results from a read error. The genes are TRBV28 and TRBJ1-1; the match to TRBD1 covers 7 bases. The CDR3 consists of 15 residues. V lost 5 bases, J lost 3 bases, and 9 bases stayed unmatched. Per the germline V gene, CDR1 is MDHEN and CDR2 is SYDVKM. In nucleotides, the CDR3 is TGTGCCAGCAGTAAACCTGACAGGGTTCACACTGAAGCTTTCCTT. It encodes CASSKPDRVHTEAFL.

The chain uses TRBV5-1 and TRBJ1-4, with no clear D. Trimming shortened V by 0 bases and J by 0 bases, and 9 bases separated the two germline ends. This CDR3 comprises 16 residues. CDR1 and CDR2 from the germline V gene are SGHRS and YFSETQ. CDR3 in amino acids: CASSLGTGATNEKLFF. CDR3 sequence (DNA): TGCGCCAGCAGCTTGGGTACTGGAGCAACTAATGAAAAACTGTTTTTT.

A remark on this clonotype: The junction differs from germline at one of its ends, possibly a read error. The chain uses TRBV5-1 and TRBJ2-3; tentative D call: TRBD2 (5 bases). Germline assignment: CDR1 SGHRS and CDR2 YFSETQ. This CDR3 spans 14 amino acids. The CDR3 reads CASSSLEDTDMQYF. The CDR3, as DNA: TGCGCCAGCAGCTCACTAGAAGACACAGATATGCAGTATTTT.

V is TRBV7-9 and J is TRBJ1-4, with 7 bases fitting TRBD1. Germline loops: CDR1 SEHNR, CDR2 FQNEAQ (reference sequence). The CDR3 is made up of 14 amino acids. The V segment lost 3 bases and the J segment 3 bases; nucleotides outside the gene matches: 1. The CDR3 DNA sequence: TGTGCCAGCAGCTTGGACAGGTCTAATGAAAAACTGTTTTTT. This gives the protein CASSLDRSNEKLFF. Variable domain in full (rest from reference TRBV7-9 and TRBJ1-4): DTGVSQNPRHKITKRGQNVTFRCDPISEHNRLYWYRQTLGQGPEFLTYFQNEAQLEKSRLLSDRFSAERPKGSFSTLEIQRTEQGDSAMYLCASSLDRSNEKLFFGSGTQLSVL.

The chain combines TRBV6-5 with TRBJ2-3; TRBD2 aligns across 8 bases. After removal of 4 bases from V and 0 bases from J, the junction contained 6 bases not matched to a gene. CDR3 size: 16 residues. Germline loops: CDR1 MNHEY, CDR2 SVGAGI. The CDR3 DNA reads TGTGCCAGCAGTTCAGGTAGCGGGATCAGCACAGATACGCAGTATTTT. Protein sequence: CASSSGSGISTDTQYF.

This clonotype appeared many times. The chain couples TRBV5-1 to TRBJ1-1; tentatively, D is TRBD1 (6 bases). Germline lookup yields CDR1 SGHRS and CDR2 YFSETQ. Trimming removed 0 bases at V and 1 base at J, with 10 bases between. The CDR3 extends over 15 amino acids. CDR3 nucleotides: TGCGCCAGCAGCTTGGAAACAGGGCGGAACACTGAAGCTTTCTTT. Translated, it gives CASSLETGRNTEAFF.

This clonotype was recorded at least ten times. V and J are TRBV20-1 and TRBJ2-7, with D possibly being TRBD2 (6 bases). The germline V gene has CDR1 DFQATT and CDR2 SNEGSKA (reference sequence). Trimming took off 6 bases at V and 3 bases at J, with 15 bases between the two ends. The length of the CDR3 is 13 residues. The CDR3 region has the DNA TGCAGTGCGAAACCGGGACTGGACTACGAGCAGTACTTC. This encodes CSAKPGLDYEQYF.

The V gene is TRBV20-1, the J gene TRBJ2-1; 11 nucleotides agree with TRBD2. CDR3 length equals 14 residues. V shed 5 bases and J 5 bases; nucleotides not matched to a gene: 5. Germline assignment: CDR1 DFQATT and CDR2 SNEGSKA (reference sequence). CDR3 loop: CSARLAGGHNEQFF. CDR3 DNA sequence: TGCAGTGCTCGTCTAGCGGGAGGCCACAATGAGCAGTTCTTC.

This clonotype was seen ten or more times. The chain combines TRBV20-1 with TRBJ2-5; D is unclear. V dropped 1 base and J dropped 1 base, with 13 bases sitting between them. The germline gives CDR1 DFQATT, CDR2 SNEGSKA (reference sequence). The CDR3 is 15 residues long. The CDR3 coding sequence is TGCAGTGCTAGAGCGTCTAGTGGAGTCCAAGAGACCCAGTACTTC. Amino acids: CSARASSGVQETQYF.

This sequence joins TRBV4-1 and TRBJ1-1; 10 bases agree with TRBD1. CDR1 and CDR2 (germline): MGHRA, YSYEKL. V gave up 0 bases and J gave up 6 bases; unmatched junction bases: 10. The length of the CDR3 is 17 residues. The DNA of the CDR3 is TGCGCCAGCAGCCAAGAACTGGACAGGGGGTTTTCCGCTGAAGCTTTCTTT. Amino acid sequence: CASSQELDRGFSAEAFF.

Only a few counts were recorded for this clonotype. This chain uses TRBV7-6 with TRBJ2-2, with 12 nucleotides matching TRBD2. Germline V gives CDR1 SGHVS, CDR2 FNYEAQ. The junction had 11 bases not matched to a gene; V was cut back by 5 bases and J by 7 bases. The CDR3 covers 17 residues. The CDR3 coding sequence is TGTGCCAGCAGCCCTCGCCCTAGCGGGGGGGCAGACGGGGAGCTGTTTTTT. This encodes CASSPRPSGGADGELFF.

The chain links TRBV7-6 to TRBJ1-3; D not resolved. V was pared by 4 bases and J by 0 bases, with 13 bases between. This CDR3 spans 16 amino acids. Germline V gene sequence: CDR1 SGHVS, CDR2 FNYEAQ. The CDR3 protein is CASSSRWQSSGNTIYF. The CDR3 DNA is TGTGCCAGCAGCTCCAGGTGGCAGAGCTCTGGAAACACCATATATTTT.

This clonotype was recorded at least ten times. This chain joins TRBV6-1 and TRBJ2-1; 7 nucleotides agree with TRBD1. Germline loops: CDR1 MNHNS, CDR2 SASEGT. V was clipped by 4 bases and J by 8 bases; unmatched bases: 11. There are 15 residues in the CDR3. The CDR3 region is CASSGRDRRSDEQFF. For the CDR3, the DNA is TGTGCCAGCAGTGGCCGGGACAGAAGGTCGGATGAGCAGTTCTTC.

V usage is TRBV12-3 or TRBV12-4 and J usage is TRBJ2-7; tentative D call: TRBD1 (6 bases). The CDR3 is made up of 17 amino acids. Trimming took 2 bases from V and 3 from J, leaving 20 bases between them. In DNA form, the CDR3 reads TGTGCCAGCAGTTTAATCTATCTCCGGGACACGGACTACGAGCAGTACTTC. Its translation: CASSLIYLRDTDYEQYF.

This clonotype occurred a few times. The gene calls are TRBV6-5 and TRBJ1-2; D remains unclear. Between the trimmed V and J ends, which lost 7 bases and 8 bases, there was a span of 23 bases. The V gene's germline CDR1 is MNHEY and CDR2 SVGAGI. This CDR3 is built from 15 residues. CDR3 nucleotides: TGTGCCAGCACCAAAGCCGGCGCCGACCGATGGGGCTACACCTTC. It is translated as CASTKAGADRWGYTF.

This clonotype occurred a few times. The CDR3 region is CSVGRARDQPQHF. The CDR3, as DNA: TGCAGCGTTGGGCGGGCGCGGGATCAGCCCCAGCATTTT. The chain recombines TRBV29-1 with TRBJ1-5; D gene uncertain. Trimming shortened V by 4 bases and J by 5 bases, and 12 bases separated the two germline ends. The germline V gene encodes CDR1 SQVTM and CDR2 ANQGSEA. This CDR3 is 13 amino acids long.

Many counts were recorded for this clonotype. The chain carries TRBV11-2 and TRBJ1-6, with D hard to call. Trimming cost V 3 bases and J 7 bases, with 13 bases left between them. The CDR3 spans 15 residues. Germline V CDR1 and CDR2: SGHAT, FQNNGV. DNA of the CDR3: TGTGCCAGCAGCTTTGAAGCAGGCCCGAATTCACCCCTCCACTTT. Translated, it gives CASSFEAGPNSPLHF.

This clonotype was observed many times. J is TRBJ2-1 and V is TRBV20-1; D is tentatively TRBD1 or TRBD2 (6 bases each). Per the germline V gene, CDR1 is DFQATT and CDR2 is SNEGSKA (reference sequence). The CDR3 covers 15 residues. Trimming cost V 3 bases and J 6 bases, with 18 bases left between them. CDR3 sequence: CSASPGGGPRNEQFF. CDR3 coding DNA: TGCAGTGCTAGTCCCGGTGGGGGGCCTCGCAATGAGCAGTTCTTC.

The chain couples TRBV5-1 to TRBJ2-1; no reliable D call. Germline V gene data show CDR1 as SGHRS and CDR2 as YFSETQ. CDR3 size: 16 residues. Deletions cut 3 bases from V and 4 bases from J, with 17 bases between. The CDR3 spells CASSSQPEGRYNEQFF. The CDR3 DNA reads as TGCGCCAGCAGCTCACAACCCGAAGGTAGATACAATGAGCAGTTCTTC.

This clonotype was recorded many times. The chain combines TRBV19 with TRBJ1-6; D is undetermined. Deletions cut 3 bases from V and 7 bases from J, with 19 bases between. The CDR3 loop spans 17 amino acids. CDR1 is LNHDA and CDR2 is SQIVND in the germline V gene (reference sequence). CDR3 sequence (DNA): TGTGCCAGTAGTATCAGTCCGATATACAGTTTCAATTCACCCCTCCACTTT. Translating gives CASSISPIYSFNSPLHF.

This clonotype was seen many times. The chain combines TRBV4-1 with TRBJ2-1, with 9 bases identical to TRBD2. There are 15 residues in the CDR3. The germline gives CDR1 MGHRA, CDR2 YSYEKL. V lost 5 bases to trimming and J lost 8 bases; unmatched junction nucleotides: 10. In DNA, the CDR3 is TGCGCCAGCAGCTCACCCGGTAGCGGGGGTGATGAGCAGTTCTTC. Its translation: CASSSPGSGGDEQFF.

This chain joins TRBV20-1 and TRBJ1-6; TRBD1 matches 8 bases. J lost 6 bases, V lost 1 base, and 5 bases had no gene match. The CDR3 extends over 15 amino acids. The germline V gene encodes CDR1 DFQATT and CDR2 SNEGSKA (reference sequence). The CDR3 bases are TGCAGTGCTAGAGTTACAGGGGGGAGTAATTCACCCCTCCACTTT. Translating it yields CSARVTGGSNSPLHF.

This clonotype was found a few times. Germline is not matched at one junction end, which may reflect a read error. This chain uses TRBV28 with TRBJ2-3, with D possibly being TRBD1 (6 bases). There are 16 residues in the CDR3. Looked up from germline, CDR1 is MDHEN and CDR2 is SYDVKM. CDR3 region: CASSLIPQGYTDTQYF. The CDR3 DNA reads TGTGCTAGCAGTTTAATCCCCCAGGGGTACACAGATACGCAGTATTTT.